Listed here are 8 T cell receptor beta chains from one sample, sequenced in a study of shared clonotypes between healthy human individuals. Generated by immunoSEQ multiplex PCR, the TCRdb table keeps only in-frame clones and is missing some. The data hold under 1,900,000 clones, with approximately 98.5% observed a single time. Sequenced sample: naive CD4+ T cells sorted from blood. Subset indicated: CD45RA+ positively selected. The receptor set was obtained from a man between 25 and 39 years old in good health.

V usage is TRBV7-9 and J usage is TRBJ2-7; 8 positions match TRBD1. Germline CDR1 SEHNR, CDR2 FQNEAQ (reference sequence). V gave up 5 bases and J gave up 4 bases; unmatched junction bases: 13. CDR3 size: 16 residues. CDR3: CASSQEGTGRSYEQYF. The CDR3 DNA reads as TGTGCCAGCAGCCAAGAAGGGACAGGACGTAGTTACGAGCAGTACTTC.

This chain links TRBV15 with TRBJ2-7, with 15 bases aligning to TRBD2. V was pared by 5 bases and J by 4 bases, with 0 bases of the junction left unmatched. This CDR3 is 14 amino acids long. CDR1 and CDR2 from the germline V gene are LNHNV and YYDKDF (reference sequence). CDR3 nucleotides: TGTGCCACCAGCGGGACTAGCGGGAGGTACGAGCAGTACTTC. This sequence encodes CATSGTSGRYEQYF.

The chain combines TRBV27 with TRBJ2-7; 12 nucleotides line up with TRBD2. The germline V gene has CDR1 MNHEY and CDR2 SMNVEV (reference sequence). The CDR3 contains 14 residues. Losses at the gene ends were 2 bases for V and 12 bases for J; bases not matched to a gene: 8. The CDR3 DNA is TGTGCCAGCAGTTTACTAGCGGGAGGGCTAACAGTGTACTTC. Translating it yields CASSLLAGGLTVYF.

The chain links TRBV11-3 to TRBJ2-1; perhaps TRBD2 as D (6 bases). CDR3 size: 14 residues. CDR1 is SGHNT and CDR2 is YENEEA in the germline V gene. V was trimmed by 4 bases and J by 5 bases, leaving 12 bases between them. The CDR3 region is CASSSSGVDNEQFF. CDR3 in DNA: TGTGCCAGCAGCTCATCGGGAGTTGACAATGAGCAGTTCTTC.

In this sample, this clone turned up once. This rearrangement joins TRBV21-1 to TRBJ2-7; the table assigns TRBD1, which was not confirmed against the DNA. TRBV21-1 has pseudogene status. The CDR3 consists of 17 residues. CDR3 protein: CASSNTDTQGGMYEQYF. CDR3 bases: TGTGCCAGCAGCAACACCGACACTCAGGGGGGAATGTACGAGCAGTACTTC.

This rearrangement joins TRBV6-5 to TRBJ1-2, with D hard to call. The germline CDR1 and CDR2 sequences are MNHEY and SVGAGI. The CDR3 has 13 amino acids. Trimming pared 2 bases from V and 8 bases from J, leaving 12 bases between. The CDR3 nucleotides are TGTGCCAGCAGTTACGTTCCCCGCGGGGGCTACACCTTC. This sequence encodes CASSYVPRGGYTF.

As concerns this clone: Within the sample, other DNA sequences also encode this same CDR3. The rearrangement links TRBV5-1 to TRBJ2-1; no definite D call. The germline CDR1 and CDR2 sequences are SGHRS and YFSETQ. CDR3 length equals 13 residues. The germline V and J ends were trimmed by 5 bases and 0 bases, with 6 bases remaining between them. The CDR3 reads CASSRASYNEQFF. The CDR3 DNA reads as TGCGCCAGCAGTCGAGCCTCCTACAATGAGCAGTTCTTC.

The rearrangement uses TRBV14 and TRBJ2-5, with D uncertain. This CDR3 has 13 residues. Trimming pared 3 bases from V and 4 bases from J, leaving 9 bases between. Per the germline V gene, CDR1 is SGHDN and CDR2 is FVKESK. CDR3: CASSQVHRETQYF. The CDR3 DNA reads TGTGCCAGCAGCCAGGTCCATCGAGAGACCCAGTACTTC.